This T cell receptor beta chain was sequenced in a study of T-cell reconstitution after alpha-beta-depleted transplantation in children. This clonotype was observed at least ten times. The antigen remains unidentified. Unique molecular identifiers were incorporated into the prepared TCRbeta library. TCRdb processed the PCR reads anew with MiXCR; each CDR3 protein has one entry. Altogether hundreds of thousands of distinct CDR3 sequences are present, roughly 14% being singletons, with the ten largest covering around 0.8%. Whole-study findings and limits: About two months after transplant, alpha-beta T cells reportedly came from several hundred expanded graft clones. It was newly produced T cells that mostly accounted for T-cell counts and diversity one year after transplant.

Source: PBMCs, taken before TCRalphabeta/CD19-depleted stem cell transplant. The receptor was isolated from a girl aged 2 to 9 with congenital amegakaryocytic thrombocytopenia, due to receive a stem cell transplant.

CDR3 coding DNA: TGTGCCAGCAGTGACCCGGGAGACACAGATACGCAGTATTTT. This translates into CASSDPGDTDTQYF. The J gene is TRBJ2-3, the V gene TRBV6-1; possibly TRBD2 for D (6 bases). V was clipped by 3 bases and J by 2 bases, with 9 bases between them. Germline CDR1 and CDR2: MNHNS and SASEGT. CDR3 length: 14 amino acids.